This T cell receptor beta chain comes out of a study of blood T cell repertoires in COVID-19. Adults between roughly 18 and 89 years of age took part from 20 to 25 US areas. Categorization into cohorts depended on clinical history that participants reported. Recovery among Cohort 3 donors was established by two negative PCRs, clearance, or symptom resolution. In the authors' workflow: Reference gene primer amplification gave estimated nucleated cell counts. The table came from immunoSEQ multiplex PCR; TCRdb's copy has only in-frame clones and leaves some out. For V, J and clone size, that table is used; D and trimming come from the DNA. There are roughly 250,000 clones in the sample; around nine tenths occur only once, and about 1.9% lies in the top ten. CDR1 MNHEY and CDR2 SVGEGT come from the germline V gene. The CDR3 totals 12 residues. V lost 5 bases and J lost 3, with 5 bases in between.

J is TRBJ1-5 and V is TRBV6-2 or TRBV6-3; D is undetermined. This clonotype originated in a woman under 30 who had recovered from COVID-19. Input material: PBMCs or T cells enriched from blood (not recorded which). The CDR3 reads CASSPSNQPQHF. The DNA of the CDR3 is TGTGCCAGCAGTCCCTCCAATCAGCCCCAGCATTTT.